This T cell receptor (beta chain) was recorded in a study of early T cells in non-severe SARS-CoV-2 infection. MiXCR, applied by TCRdb to the 5' RACE reads, yields one record per CDR3 protein. Seen here are tens of thousands of distinct CDR3 sequences, around 4.2% observed once, and the top ten hold less than 8.5%. At least ten counts were recorded for this clonotype. The CDR3 spans 13 residues. V was pared by 5 bases and J by 1 base, with 9 bases between. CDR1 and CDR2 (germline): SGDLS, YYNGEE. Material: whole blood. This chain connects TRBV9 to TRBJ1-2; unclear D gene. This TCR came from an adult who was a healthcare worker with PCR-confirmed SARS-CoV-2 infection or an uninfected control (not recorded which). The CDR3 bases are TGTGCCAGCAGGGATCATAGTAACTATGGCTACACCTTC. Protein: CASRDHSNYGYTF.